This TCR beta chain emerged from a study of beta chain features in type 1 diabetes. Study background: Summed over all samples, the examined sorted cells came to 85 million to 130 million. Study-wide findings and caveats: People with Type 1 diabetes carried modestly yet significantly shorter TCRB CDR3s in all four CD4+ subsets. Cells that show high TCR expression could be over-represented by cDNA sequencing. Fewer junction insertions and more nucleotide deletions appeared in type 1 diabetes patients.

In this sample, this clone turned up a few times. Its specificity is unknown. Germline V lookup: CDR1 MDHEN, CDR2 SYDVKM. V gave up 8 bases and J gave up 0 bases, with 11 bases separating them. The CDR3 is made up of 15 amino acids. Every isolated RNA sample was fully reverse transcribed, so sequencing captured expressed TCRB transcripts. Clones were read by immunoSEQ multiplex PCR, and TCRdb kept only the in-frame ones, dropping some. The sample yields 300,000 to 400,000 clones, roughly 12% seen once. The chain has TRBV28 and TRBJ2-6; TRBD2 is a possible D gene (6 bases). Input material: naive CD4+ T cells from blood. The receptor was derived from a woman younger than 30 with type 1 diabetes. CDR3 coding DNA: TGTGCCAGCGTGGGGGGATCCTCTGGGGCCAACGTCCTGACTTTC. Translating gives CASVGGSSGANVLTF.